This T cell receptor beta chain is drawn from a study of beta chain features in type 1 diabetes. The sequenced template was cDNA made from the entire isolated RNA. This table comes from immunoSEQ multiplex PCR, and its TCRdb copy is limited to in-frame clones, with some not included. The repertoire has 300,000 to 400,000 clones, under 8.5% of them found once; the top ten carry around 0.45%. This TCR was recovered from a woman under 30 in good health. What was sequenced was central memory CD4+ T cells from blood.

CDR3 sequence reads: CASSLSQGFRETQYF. For the CDR3, the DNA is TGTGCCAGCAGCTTATCCCAGGGGTTCAGAGAGACCCAGTACTTC. The chain combines TRBV7-2 with TRBJ2-5, with D possibly matching TRBD1 (6 bases). Deletions cut 2 bases from V and 4 bases from J, with 14 bases between. This CDR3 comprises 15 residues. Germline V CDR1 and CDR2: SGHTA, FQGNSA.